What follows describes a single TCR beta chain. This clonotype was detected only a few times. It has no known antigen specificity. No much larger clone is present one base from it, and per-base qualities are unavailable. V lost 0 bases and J lost 0 bases; the stretch between them is 9 bases long. The germline V gene (reference sequence) gives CDR1 as MNHEY and CDR2 as SMNVEV. Including cysteine and phenylalanine, the CDR3 has 15 amino acids. Of the read, only the CDR3 DNA is kept; its 45 bases are in frame from base 1. Library construction relied on PCR. TCRdb records Illumina HiSeq 2500 as the sequencer. TCR libraries were prepared with molecular barcoding, using unique molecular identifiers to normalize TCRbeta repertoire quantification. In TCRdb, the public reads were trimmed at Q25 with fastp and aligned with MiXCR, with productive beta chains retained. Every distinct CDR3 protein forms one entry, paired with its most common genes and DNA. This sample lists some 500,000 distinct CDR3 sequences; around 17% were detected once. The ten largest clones represent 3.3% of the sample.

This record belongs to a study of T-cell reconstitution after alpha-beta-depleted transplantation in children listed by TCRdb under 2016. Regarding the research as a whole: T-cell immune reconstitution after TCRalphabeta/CD19-depleted allogeneic hematopoietic cell transplantation in children was quantitatively tracked in the study by means of TCR repertoire profiling.

The clonotype was recovered from a human donor who donated a stem cell graft to a child with acute lymphoblastic leukemia. The rearranged segments are TRBV27 and TRBJ2-7, with no reliable assignment of the D segment. The specimen was PBMCs from the stem cell graft donor, collected from the stem cell graft. Read as DNA, the sequence is TGTGCCAGCAGTTTATCGATTCACGGCTCCTACGAGCAGTACTTC. It is translated as CASSLSIHGSYEQYF.